The 19 T cell receptor beta chains below all came from one sample that was sequenced in a study of blood T cells in healthy people across ages. Next came a second PCR, run for roughly 6 to 11 cycles, which used a sample-barcoded 5' primer along with a J-beta primer mix. TCRdb reanalysed the 5' RACE reads using MiXCR and keeps one entry per CDR3 protein. Of about 970,000 distinct CDR3 sequences in the sample, approximately 50% were seen once. Sequencing was performed on blood. These receptors all stem from a woman aged 60 to 75 in good health.

The V and J genes are TRBV24-1 and TRBJ1-2; D is ambiguous. CDR3 length: 11 residues. V gave up 5 bases and J gave up 6 bases, with 6 bases separating them. Germline values: CDR1 KGHDR, CDR2 SFDVKD. The CDR3 DNA follows: TGTGCCACCAGTGTCGGGGATGGCTACACCTTC. Its translation: CATSVGDGYTF.

The V and J genes are TRBV12-3 or TRBV12-4 and TRBJ2-6; TRBD1 is a possible D gene (5 bases). The CDR3 runs 13 residues. Deletions cut 8 bases from V and 2 bases from J, with 7 bases between. CDR3: CASFRAGANVLTF. The CDR3 bases are TGTGCCAGCTTCAGGGCTGGGGCCAACGTCCTGACTTTC.

This sequence joins TRBV20-1 and TRBJ2-7; TRBD1 agrees at 10 bases. V was pared by 8 bases and J by 5 bases, with 9 bases of the junction left unmatched. Per germline, CDR1 DFQATT and CDR2 SNEGSKA (reference sequence). The CDR3 extends over 13 amino acids. The CDR3: CSTVGQGYHEQYF. The CDR3 DNA sequence: TGCAGTACTGTGGGACAGGGGTACCACGAGCAGTACTTC.

Notes on this clonotype: It is unclear where the CDR3 begins or ends on the DNA, so no DNA is shown, and the CDR3 is as TCRdb lists it. The rearrangement links TRBV2 to TRBJ2-1; the DNA was not used to check the table's D call, TRBD1. The CDR3 sequence runs 17 residues, both termini included. Looked up from germline, CDR1 is SNHLY and CDR2 is FYNNEI. CDR3 loop: CASSVPPGGSSYNEQFF.

The V call is TRBV6-2 or TRBV6-3, the J call TRBJ2-1; TRBD1 matches at 8 bases. V shed 6 bases and J 1 base; nucleotides not matched to a gene: 8. This CDR3 spans 16 amino acids. The germline gives CDR1 MNHEY, CDR2 SVGEGT. The CDR3 DNA is TGTGCCAGCAGGAACGAAGGACAGGGATCCTACAATGAGCAGTTCTTC. Translated, it gives CASRNEGQGSYNEQFF.

J is TRBJ1-2 and V is TRBV20-1; TRBD1 aligns across 9 bases. The CDR3 runs to 14 residues. V lost 6 bases, J lost 8 bases, and 13 bases stayed unmatched. Germline CDR1 and CDR2: DFQATT and SNEGSKA (reference sequence). The CDR3 protein is CSALEGGQGPGYTF. CDR3 coding DNA: TGCAGTGCCCTAGAGGGGGGACAGGGTCCAGGCTACACCTTC.

This clonotype was detected a few times. V is TRBV3-1 and J is TRBJ2-5; D is unclear. CDR3 length: 14 amino acids. The V gene's germline CDR1 is LGHDT and CDR2 YNNKEL (reference sequence). Trimming took off 3 bases at V and 3 bases at J, with 11 bases between the two ends. This CDR3 reads CASSQLGVKETQYF. The CDR3 nucleotides read TGTGCCAGCAGCCAGCTTGGGGTTAAAGAGACCCAGTACTTC.

V and J are TRBV3-1 and TRBJ2-7; D is undetermined. This CDR3 region has 15 residues. V dropped 1 base and J dropped 6 bases, with 16 bases sitting between them. CDR1 and CDR2 (germline): LGHDT, YNNKEL (reference sequence). The DNA of the CDR3 is TGTGCCAGCAGCCAAGGACATCAGTTCTTCAGCGAGCAGTACTTC. Protein: CASSQGHQFFSEQYF.

The chain is built from TRBV20-1 and TRBJ2-1; D is possibly TRBD2 (5 bases). The germline V gene encodes CDR1 DFQATT and CDR2 SNEGSKA (reference sequence). CDR3 length: 15 residues. V was trimmed by 6 bases and J by 0 bases, leaving 15 bases between them. The CDR3 spells CSATDSASSYNEQFF. As DNA, the CDR3 is TGCAGTGCCACAGATAGCGCTAGCTCCTACAATGAGCAGTTCTTC.

This clonotype has a single count. V and J are TRBV4-2 and TRBJ2-3; perhaps TRBD2 as D (7 bases). V lost 2 bases and J lost 3, with 15 bases in between. Germline V gene sequence: CDR1 LGHNA, CDR2 YNFKEQ. This CDR3 has 16 amino acids. The CDR3 here is CASSQLGLGGTDTQYF. The CDR3 DNA sequence: TGTGCCAGCAGCCAACTCGGACTAGGGGGGACAGATACGCAGTATTTT.

This clonotype showed up just once. The J gene is TRBJ2-2, the V gene TRBV10-3; perhaps TRBD2 as D (5 bases). CDR1 ENHRY and CDR2 SYGVKD come from the germline V gene. The ends were cut back, 4 bases at V and 8 bases at J, with 11 bases in the middle. CDR3 length: 13 residues. Here the CDR3 reads CAISADSHGELFF. The CDR3 region has the DNA TGTGCCATCAGTGCGGACTCACATGGGGAGCTGTTTTTT.

A single count supports this clonotype. One end of the junction is discordant with germline, which a read error may explain. J is TRBJ1-6 and V is TRBV28; D is undetermined. The CDR3 has 11 amino acids. Germline CDR1 reads MDHEN; CDR2 reads SYDVKM. In DNA form, the CDR3 reads TGCGCCAGCGGTCCCAATTCACCCCTCCACTTT. As protein: CASGPNSPLHF.

This clonotype was seen a few times. V usage is TRBV5-6 and J usage is TRBJ2-5; D not resolved. Germline V gives CDR1 SGHDT, CDR2 YYEEEE. This CDR3 is 12 amino acids long. With 2 bases removed from V and 5 bases from J, the gap between germline ends came to 7 bases. The CDR3 spells CASSFISETQYF. The DNA for the CDR3 is TGTGCCAGCAGCTTTATCTCGGAGACCCAGTACTTC.

V is TRBV28 and J is TRBJ2-5, with D unclear. Trimming shortened V by 2 bases and J by 1 base, and 11 bases separated the two germline ends. The CDR3 totals 15 residues. Germline V gives CDR1 MDHEN, CDR2 SYDVKM. CDR3 bases: TGTGCCAGCAGTTTACCCCGGGCAGCCCAAGAGACCCAGTACTTC. As protein: CASSLPRAAQETQYF.

V is TRBV4-1 and J is TRBJ2-1, with D possibly being TRBD2 (5 bases). The ends were cut back, 2 bases at V and 10 bases at J, with 24 bases in the middle. The CDR3 is made up of 17 amino acids. Germline-derived CDR1 and CDR2 are MGHRA and YSYEKL. CDR3 sequence: CASSQSVTRGLVYEQFF. The CDR3 DNA reads TGCGCCAGCAGCCAAAGTGTTACTAGAGGGTTGGTCTACGAGCAGTTCTTC.

This clonotype showed up just a few times. V usage is TRBV10-3 and J usage is TRBJ2-7, with D perhaps TRBD1 or TRBD2 (5 bases each). CDR3 length: 11 residues. Trimming pared 7 bases from V and 6 bases from J, leaving 10 bases between. CDR1 is ENHRY and CDR2 is SYGVKD in the germline V gene. CDR3: CAIKKGTEQYF. The CDR3 nucleotides are TGTGCCATCAAAAAGGGGACCGAGCAGTACTTC.

This clonotype was counted between two and nine times. The J gene is TRBJ2-1, the V gene TRBV29-1, with D possibly matching TRBD2 (6 bases). The CDR3 is made up of 14 amino acids. Germline V lookup: CDR1 SQVTM, CDR2 ANQGSEA. Between the trimmed V and J ends, which lost 4 bases and 5 bases, there was a span of 15 bases. The CDR3 protein is CSVAVLASNNEQFF. Written as DNA, the CDR3 is TGCAGCGTTGCGGTTCTAGCGAGTAACAATGAGCAGTTCTTC.

The rearrangement uses TRBV20-1 and TRBJ1-2; tentative D call: TRBD1 (6 bases). The ends were cut back, 3 bases at V and 4 bases at J, with 12 bases in the middle. The CDR3 totals 13 residues. Germline V gene sequence: CDR1 DFQATT, CDR2 SNEGSKA (reference sequence). The CDR3 region has the DNA TGCAGTGCTAGCCAAGGACAGAGCTATGGCTACACCTTC. Its protein product is CSASQGQSYGYTF.

Only a few counts were recorded for this clonotype. J is TRBJ1-2 and V is TRBV7-2; no reliable D call. Germline-derived CDR1 and CDR2 are SGHTA and FQGNSA. CDR3 length: 12 residues. V lost 5 bases and J 5 bases, leaving 9 bases between the germline ends. The CDR3 here is CASSPDGYGYTF. CDR3 in DNA: TGTGCCAGCAGCCCCGACGGGTATGGCTACACCTTC.